The 13 T cell receptor beta chains listed next were all sequenced from one sample in a study of metastatic and nonmetastatic thyroid tumors (dated by TCRdb to about 2020). No patient had received any treatment before thyroid surgery. Libraries were constructed by PCR. The sample was run on an Illumina HiSeq 4000. The public reads were reprocessed in TCRdb via fastp at Q25 and MiXCR, keeping in-frame beta chains. For this sample there are over 20,000 clones; roughly 27% appear just once. The ten largest clonotypes hold 13% to 15% of the sample. Sequencing was carried out using tumor tissue. The receptors come from a male donor with papillary thyroid cancer or a benign thyroid nodule (not recorded which). Some clones in this sample may be carry-over from other donors' samples.

This rearrangement joins TRBV20-1 to TRBJ1-6; a weak D match, TRBD1 (5 bases). Germline values: CDR1 DFQATT, CDR2 SNEGSKA (reference sequence). The CDR3 is made up of 15 amino acids. Trimming took 6 bases from V and 3 from J, leaving 15 bases between them. The CDR3 nucleotides are TGCAGTGCACCTCGGGGAGGGGTCTATAATTCACCCCTCCACTTT. This sequence encodes CSAPRGGVYNSPLHF.

This clone is medium-sized. The V and J genes are TRBV20-1 and TRBJ1-3; tentative D call: TRBD1 (5 bases). V lost 3 bases to trimming and J lost 3 bases, with 15 bases between them. Germline V gives CDR1 DFQATT, CDR2 SNEGSKA (reference sequence). CDR3 length: 15 amino acids. CDR3 sequence reads: CSASWGRGDGNTIYF. The CDR3 DNA reads as TGCAGTGCTAGTTGGGGTAGAGGGGATGGAAACACCATATATTTT.

The chain recombines TRBV6-1 with TRBJ2-3; D might be TRBD2 (6 bases). Per the germline V gene, CDR1 is MNHNS and CDR2 is SASEGT. Trimming took off 6 bases at V and 6 bases at J, with 19 bases between the two ends. The CDR3 loop spans 15 amino acids. As DNA, the CDR3 is TGTGCCAGCAGGAAGACCCTGCTTGGGGGGGATACGCAGTATTTT. Amino acids: CASRKTLLGGDTQYF.

V gene TRBV18 combines with J gene TRBJ2-7; 7 bases are shared with TRBD1. CDR1 KGHSH and CDR2 LQKENI come from the germline V gene. With V trimmed by 0 bases and J by 0 bases, 11 bases remained unmatched. The length of the CDR3 is 18 residues. CDR3 sequence: CASSPPRGSEGASYEQYF. In DNA form, the CDR3 reads TGTGCCAGCTCACCACCCCGCGGCTCAGAGGGGGCCTCCTACGAGCAGTACTTC.

The CDR3 DNA follows: TGTGCCAGCAGCCAATCCGACAGGGCGTACACCTTC. It translates to CASSQSDRAYTF. J is TRBJ1-2 and V is TRBV3-1; 7 nucleotides line up with TRBD1. This CDR3 comprises 12 residues. Germline loops: CDR1 LGHDT, CDR2 YNNKEL (reference sequence). V lost 2 bases to trimming and J lost 11 bases; unmatched junction nucleotides: 5.

The chain combines TRBV15 with TRBJ2-3, with 10 positions matching TRBD2. CDR3 length: 15 residues. J lost 0 bases, V lost 3 bases, and 0 bases had no gene match. Germline loops: CDR1 LNHNV, CDR2 YYDKDF (reference sequence). For the CDR3, the DNA is TGTGCCACCAGCAGTAGCGGGGGGAGCACAGATACGCAGTATTTT. Its protein product is CATSSSGGSTDTQYF.

This clone was seen repeatedly, ten times or more. The rearrangement uses TRBV28 and TRBJ1-2, with D unresolved. V lost 5 bases and J lost 3, with 7 bases in between. The CDR3 is made up of 12 amino acids. In germline, CDR1 is MDHEN, CDR2 SYDVKM. The CDR3 reads CASSTAYYGYTF. As DNA, the CDR3 is TGTGCCAGCAGTACCGCTTACTATGGCTACACCTTC.

This clone was found a few times. The chain has TRBV20-1 and TRBJ2-7; no reliable D call. The CDR3 length is 8 residues. Germline V gene sequence: CDR1 DFQATT, CDR2 SNEGSKA (reference sequence). CDR3 DNA sequence: TGCAGGGGCTACGAGCAGTACTTC. It specifies CRGYEQYF.

The genes are TRBV3-1 and TRBJ2-5; maybe TRBD2 (6 bases). Germline lookup yields CDR1 LGHDT and CDR2 YNNKEL (reference sequence). Trimming left V 5 bases short and J 2 bases short, with 15 bases between. The CDR3 totals 15 residues. The DNA for the CDR3 is TGTGCCAGCAGCTTACGGACTACCTTACAAGAGACCCAGTACTTC. This encodes CASSLRTTLQETQYF.

This clone has a count of ten or more. The chain is built from TRBV20-1 and TRBJ2-5; 12 bases are a match to TRBD2. Per germline, CDR1 DFQATT and CDR2 SNEGSKA (reference sequence). CDR3 length: 14 amino acids. J gave up 4 bases and V 2 bases, and 2 bases lay outside the gene matches. The CDR3 loop reads CSARTTSGRETQYF. The CDR3 bases are TGCAGTGCTAGAACGACTAGCGGGAGAGAGACCCAGTACTTC.

This chain connects TRBV5-1 to TRBJ1-6; perhaps TRBD1 as D (5 bases). V lost 1 base, J lost 0 bases, and 8 bases lay in between. The CDR3 is made up of 16 amino acids. Germline CDR1 SGHRS, CDR2 YFSETQ. In DNA, the CDR3 is TGCGCCAGCAGCTTGACAGGTAGCTCCTATAATTCACCCCTCCACTTT. Translation gives CASSLTGSSYNSPLHF.

The chain is built from TRBV5-1 and TRBJ1-5, with D tentatively TRBD1 (5 bases). The CDR3 is made up of 13 amino acids. V lost 0 bases and J 7 bases, leaving 8 bases between the germline ends. The germline CDR1 and CDR2 sequences are SGHRS and YFSETQ. The CDR3 sequence: CASSLDWDQPQHF. DNA for the CDR3: TGCGCCAGCAGCTTGGACTGGGACCAGCCCCAGCATTTT.

This clone was recorded at least ten times. The V call is TRBV5-4, the J call TRBJ1-3, with D unresolved. CDR1 and CDR2 from the germline V gene are SGHNT and YYREEE (reference sequence). V was clipped by 4 bases and J by 0 bases, with 5 bases between them. This CDR3 is built from 13 residues. The CDR3 loop reads CASSAFSGNTIYF. The DNA for the CDR3 is TGTGCCAGCAGCGCCTTCTCTGGAAACACCATATATTTT.